The next 19 T cell receptor beta chains were all read from a single sample in a study of human thymus T cells. Clones were read by immunoSEQ multiplex PCR, and TCRdb kept only the in-frame ones, dropping some. The data contain about 78,000 clones, 95% to 98% of them seen just once; the ten biggest clones take up just over 0.03%. The thymus was resected at corrective cardiac surgery. Sequencing used thymus tissue. Receptors were obtained from a boy in the first two years of life with a congenital heart defect but otherwise immunologically healthy.

The chain couples TRBV10-3 to TRBJ2-3; TRBD1 aligns across 7 bases. CDR3 length: 19 amino acids. Trimming removed 2 bases from V and 1 base from J; junction bases left unmatched: 15. Germline V gene sequence: CDR1 ENHRY, CDR2 SYGVKD. DNA of the CDR3: TGTGCCATCAGTGAGACCAGGACAGGCGCTGCTATTGGCACAGATACGCAGTATTTT. Protein sequence: CAISETRTGAAIGTDTQYF.

This chain connects TRBV29-1 to TRBJ2-3; the D is unclear. CDR3 size: 14 residues. Trimming removed 3 bases from V and 0 bases from J, with 10 bases in between. Per germline, CDR1 SQVTM and CDR2 ANQGSEA. CDR3 in DNA: TGCAGCGTTGACACTGCATGGAGCACAGATACGCAGTATTTT. This codes for CSVDTAWSTDTQYF.

The chain employs TRBV19 and TRBJ2-5; 14 bases line up with TRBD2. CDR3 size: 14 residues. Germline V CDR1 and CDR2: LNHDA, SQIVND (reference sequence). J was trimmed by 4 bases and V by 5 bases; bases with no gene match: 0. Written as DNA, the CDR3 is TGTGCCAGTAGTGGACTAGCGGGGGGAGAGACCCAGTACTTC. Its translation: CASSGLAGGETQYF.

This rearrangement joins TRBV28 to TRBJ2-7; TRBD2 matches 9 bases. The CDR3 is made up of 14 amino acids. Germline V gene data show CDR1 as MDHEN and CDR2 as SYDVKM. J gave up 5 bases and V 9 bases, and 11 bases lay outside the gene matches. The CDR3 here is CASKRGGRGHEQYF. In DNA, the CDR3 is TGTGCCAGTAAAAGGGGCGGGAGGGGGCACGAGCAGTACTTC.

CDR3 region: CASSEFFAWTGVKSLAKNIQYF. CDR3 in DNA: TGTGCCAGCAGTGAATTCTTCGCTTGGACAGGTGTTAAGTCCCTAGCCAAAAACATTCAGTACTTC. The rearrangement joins TRBV6-1 to TRBJ2-4; 7 bases map to TRBD1. CDR1 is MNHNS and CDR2 is SASEGT in the germline V gene. The CDR3 runs 22 residues. V shed 2 bases and J 0 bases; nucleotides not matched to a gene: 22.

This clone was recorded once. V usage is TRBV13 and J usage is TRBJ2-1; possibly TRBD2 for D (5 bases). V lost 5 bases to trimming and J lost 14 bases, with 19 bases between them. CDR3 length: 13 amino acids. Germline CDR1 and CDR2: PRHDT and FYEKMQ (reference sequence). CDR3 coding DNA: TGTGCCAGCAGCCTTAGGGTCCGGAGGTTTAAGTTCTTC. This codes for CASSLRVRRFKFF.

The chain is built from TRBV7-4 and TRBJ1-2; 7 nucleotides match TRBD1. CDR1 is SGHVT, CDR2 SQSDAQ, per germline. The CDR3 totals 14 residues. The V and J ends lost 5 bases and 5 bases, in that order; junction bases with no gene match: 8. CDR3 sequence: CASSPTGRGYGYTF. The CDR3 DNA reads TGTGCCAGCAGCCCGACAGGGAGGGGGTATGGCTACACCTTC. Together with reference TRBV7-4 and TRBJ1-2, the CDR3 gives the full variable domain: GAGVSQSPRYKVAKRGRDVALRCDSISGHVTLYWYRQTLGQGSEVLTYSQSDAQRDKSGRPSGRFSAERPERSVSTLKIQRTEQGDSAVYLCASSPTGRGYGYTFGSGTRLTVV.

Here the CDR3 reads CASSAGLEQYF. CDR3 in DNA: TGTGCCAGCAGTGCGGGGCTCGAGCAGTACTTC. The V gene is TRBV14, the J gene TRBJ2-7, with D maybe TRBD2 (6 bases). This CDR3 comprises 11 residues. With 6 bases removed from V and 6 bases from J, the gap between germline ends came to 9 bases. CDR1 SGHDN and CDR2 FVKESK come from the germline V gene.

The sample holds one count of this clone. The J gene is TRBJ2-5, the V gene TRBV30, with 9 bases matching TRBD2. The CDR3 is 16 amino acids. From germline, CDR1 is GTSNPN and CDR2 SVGIG (reference sequence). The V gene end was trimmed by 3 bases and the J gene end by 5 bases; junction bases not matched to a gene: 13. The chain's CDR3 is CAWRAIGTSRRETQYF. CDR3 nucleotides: TGTGCCTGGAGAGCAATCGGGACTAGCCGGCGGGAGACCCAGTACTTC.

The rearrangement joins TRBV14 to TRBJ2-5, with D possibly TRBD2 on 6 matching bases. CDR3 length: 17 residues. V shed 1 base and J shed 5 bases, with 20 bases lying between them. Germline CDR1 reads SGHDN; CDR2 reads FVKESK. DNA for the CDR3: TGTGCCAGCAGCCAAGGACCTAACCACGGGAGCTGCGAGACCCAGTACTTC. This sequence encodes CASSQGPNHGSCETQYF.

The chain has TRBV4-2 and TRBJ2-1; no clear D gene. V was pared by 5 bases and J by 3 bases, with 17 bases between. The length of the CDR3 is 16 residues. CDR1 LGHNA and CDR2 YNFKEQ come from the germline V gene. The CDR3 DNA is TGTGCCAGCAGCTCCGGGTCCCCTAAGATCTACAATGAGCAGTTCTTC. This sequence encodes CASSSGSPKIYNEQFF.

The chain couples TRBV6-4 to TRBJ2-1; D is unclear. The CDR3 is 17 residues long. V lost 7 bases and J 0 bases, leaving 19 bases between the germline ends. The germline CDR1 and CDR2 sequences are MRHNA and SNTAGT. CDR3 bases: TGTGCCAGCACCGACAAAGACTGTTCCAGCTCCTACAATGAGCAGTTCTTC. Protein: CASTDKDCSSSYNEQFF.

The chain is built from TRBV2 and TRBJ1-5, with TRBD1 as a possible D gene (6 bases). V was trimmed by 2 bases and J by 2 bases, leaving 34 bases between them. The CDR3 length is 23 residues. The V gene's germline CDR1 is SNHLY and CDR2 FYNNEI. The chain's CDR3 is CASSEPLSMPTYEGGFGNQPQHF. The CDR3 coding sequence is TGTGCCAGCAGTGAACCCCTTTCGATGCCCACCTACGAGGGGGGATTCGGCAATCAGCCCCAGCATTTT.

J is TRBJ2-1 and V is TRBV5-6, with 9 bases lining up with TRBD1. Unmatched junction bases numbered 4, after V lost 4 bases and J lost 2 bases. Germline lookup yields CDR1 SGHDT and CDR2 YYEEEE. There are 15 residues in the CDR3. CDR3 protein: CASSLRDRAYNEQFF. CDR3 DNA sequence: TGTGCCAGCAGCCTCCGGGACAGGGCCTACAATGAGCAGTTCTTC.

The rearrangement uses TRBV28 and TRBJ2-7; D ambiguous. This CDR3 contains 14 residues. With 4 bases removed from V and 6 bases from J, the gap between germline ends came to 16 bases. Germline V gene data show CDR1 as MDHEN and CDR2 as SYDVKM. The CDR3 is CASSSGLGSIEQYF. CDR3 bases: TGTGCCAGCAGTTCGGGTCTGGGATCTATCGAGCAGTACTTC.

This clone was recorded once. The genes are TRBV7-2 and TRBJ2-7, with 7 bases fitting TRBD1. V shed 5 bases and J 4 bases; nucleotides not matched to a gene: 14. This CDR3 has 16 amino acids. Germline V gene lookup returns CDR1 SGHTA and CDR2 FQGNSA. The CDR3 protein is CASSRPGTDERYEQYF. The CDR3 DNA sequence: TGTGCCAGCAGCCGGCCTGGGACAGATGAGAGATACGAGCAGTACTTC.

J is TRBJ2-4 and V is TRBV19; TRBD1 matches 9 bases. Germline lookup yields CDR1 LNHDA and CDR2 SQIVND (reference sequence). CDR3 length: 15 residues. The junction had 7 bases not matched to a gene; V was cut back by 5 bases and J by 5 bases. The CDR3 region is CASSAGTGTENIQYF. The DNA for the CDR3 is TGTGCCAGTAGTGCCGGGACAGGGACCGAAAACATTCAGTACTTC.

This CDR3 is CASSRNHSSTDTQYF. The CDR3, as DNA: TGTGCCAGCAGCCGGAACCACTCTAGCACAGATACGCAGTATTTT. The V call is TRBV11-3, the J call TRBJ2-3; D is unresolved. CDR3 length: 15 residues. V shed 5 bases and J shed 0 bases, with 12 bases lying between them. The V gene's germline CDR1 is SGHNT and CDR2 YENEEA.

The chain couples TRBV9 to TRBJ1-2; the D is unclear. V lost 0 bases and J 7 bases, leaving 13 bases between the germline ends. Germline V gives CDR1 SGDLS, CDR2 YYNGEE. CDR3 length equals 14 residues. CDR3: CASSVEAQRVGYTF. In DNA form, the CDR3 reads TGTGCCAGCAGCGTAGAAGCGCAGAGGGTTGGCTACACCTTC.